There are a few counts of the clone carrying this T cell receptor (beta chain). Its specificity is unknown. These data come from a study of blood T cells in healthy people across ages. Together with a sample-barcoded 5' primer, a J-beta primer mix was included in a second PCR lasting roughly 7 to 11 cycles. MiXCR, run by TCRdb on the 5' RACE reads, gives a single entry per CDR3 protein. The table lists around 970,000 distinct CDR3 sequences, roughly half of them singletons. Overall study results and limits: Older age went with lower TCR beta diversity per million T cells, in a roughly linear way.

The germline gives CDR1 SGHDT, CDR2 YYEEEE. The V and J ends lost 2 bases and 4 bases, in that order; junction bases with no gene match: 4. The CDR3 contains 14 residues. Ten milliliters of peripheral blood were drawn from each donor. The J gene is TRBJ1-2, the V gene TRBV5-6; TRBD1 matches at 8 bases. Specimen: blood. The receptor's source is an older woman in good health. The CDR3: CASSFRQGAYGYTF. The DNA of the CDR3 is TGTGCCAGCAGCTTTAGGCAGGGGGCCTATGGCTACACCTTC.